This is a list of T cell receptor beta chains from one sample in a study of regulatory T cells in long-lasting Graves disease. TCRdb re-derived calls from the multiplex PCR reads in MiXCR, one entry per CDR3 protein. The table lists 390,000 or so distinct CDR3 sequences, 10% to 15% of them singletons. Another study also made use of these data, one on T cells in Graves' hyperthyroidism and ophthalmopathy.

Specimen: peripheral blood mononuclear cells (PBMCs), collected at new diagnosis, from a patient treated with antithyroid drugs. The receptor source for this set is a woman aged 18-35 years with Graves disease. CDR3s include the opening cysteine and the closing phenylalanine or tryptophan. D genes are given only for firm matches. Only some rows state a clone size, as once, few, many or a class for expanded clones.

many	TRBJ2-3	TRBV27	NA	CASSLNPSGTDTQYF	TGTGCCAGCAGTTTAAATCCCAGCGGCACAGATACGCAGTATTTT
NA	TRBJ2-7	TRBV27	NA	CASSSDTSPYEQYF	TGTGCCAGCAGTTCAGACACAAGTCCCTACGAGCAGTACTTC
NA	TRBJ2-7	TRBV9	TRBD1	CASSVGGQGKEQYF	TGTGCCAGCAGCGTAGGGGGACAGGGAAAGGAGCAGTACTTC
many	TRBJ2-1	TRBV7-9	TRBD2	CASSLPGGLYNEQFF	TGTGCCAGCAGCTTACCGGGGGGACTCTACAATGAGCAGTTCTTC
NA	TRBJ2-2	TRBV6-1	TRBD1	CAAKGQGTTGELFF	TGTGCCGCCAAGGGACAGGGTACCACCGGGGAGCTGTTTTTT
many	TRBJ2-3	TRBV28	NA	CASSPLSLGGGDTDTQYF	TGTGCCAGCAGTCCCTTGTCGTTGGGAGGGGGCGACACAGATACGCAGTATTTT
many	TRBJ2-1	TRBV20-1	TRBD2	CSARGVGGSYNEQFF	TGCAGTGCCCGGGGGGTGGGCGGCTCCTACAATGAGCAGTTCTTC
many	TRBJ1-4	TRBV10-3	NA	CASKRTSGDEKLFF	TGTGCCAGTAAACGAACCTCAGGGGATGAAAAACTGTTTTTT
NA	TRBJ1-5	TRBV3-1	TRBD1	CASSQDRGLGSSNQPQHF	TGTGCCAGCAGCCAGGACAGGGGGCTGGGCTCTAGCAATCAGCCCCAGCATTTT
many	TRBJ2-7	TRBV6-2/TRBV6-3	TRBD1	CASSYSRGQGLYEQYF	TGTGCCAGCAGTTACTCGAGGGGACAGGGGCTCTACGAGCAGTACTTC
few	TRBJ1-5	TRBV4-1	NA	CASSQEGQANQPQHF	TGCGCCAGCAGCCAAGAGGGGCAGGCCAATCAGCCCCAGCATTTT
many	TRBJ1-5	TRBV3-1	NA	CASTLGLSNQPQHF	TGTGCCAGCACCTTGGGTCTTAGCAATCAGCCCCAGCATTTT
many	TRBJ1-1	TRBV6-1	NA	CASSPYGTEAFF	TGTGCCAGCAGTCCGTATGGCACTGAAGCTTTCTTT
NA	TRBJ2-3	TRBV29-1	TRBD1	CSVATGGEDTQYF	TGCAGCGTAGCTACAGGGGGTGAAGATACGCAGTATTTT
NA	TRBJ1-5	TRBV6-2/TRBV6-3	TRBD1	CASSYSRGTDYSNQPQHF	TGTGCCAGCAGTTACTCGAGGGGGACAGATTATAGCAATCAGCCCCAGCATTTT
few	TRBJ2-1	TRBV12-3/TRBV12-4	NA	CASSQGLGPPGLF	TGTGCCAGCAGCCAAGGGTTGGGCCCCCCTGGTCTCTTC
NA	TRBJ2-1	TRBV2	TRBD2	CASSEGSGGANEQFF	TGTGCCAGCAGTGAGGGTAGCGGGGGGGCGAATGAGCAGTTCTTC
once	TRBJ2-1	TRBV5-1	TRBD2	CASSLTRGGSYNEQFF	TGCGCCAGCAGCTTAACGCGGGGGGGTTCCTACAATGAGCAGTTCTTC
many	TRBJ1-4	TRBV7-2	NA	CASSSGLGLYNEKLFF	TGTGCCAGCAGCTCCGGTCTTGGGCTCTACAATGAAAAACTGTTTTTT
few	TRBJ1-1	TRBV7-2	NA	CASSFLPREGTEAFF	TGTGCCAGCAGCTTTTTGCCCAGGGAAGGCACTGAAGCTTTCTTT
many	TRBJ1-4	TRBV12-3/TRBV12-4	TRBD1	CASSDRDRGREKLFF	TGTGCCAGCAGTGACCGGGACAGGGGGCGCGAAAAACTGTTTTTT
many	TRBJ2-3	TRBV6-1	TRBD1	CASRGWGTGGDVGGTDTQYF	TGTGCCAGCAGGGGGTGGGGGACAGGGGGCGATGTGGGAGGCACAGATACGCAGTATTTT
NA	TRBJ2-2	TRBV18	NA	CASSPIYRKVDTGELFF	TGTGCCAGCTCACCGATTTACCGGAAAGTGGACACCGGGGAGCTGTTTTTT
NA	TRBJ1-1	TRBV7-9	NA	CASSSSWTEAFF	TGTGCCAGCAGCTCAAGTTGGACTGAAGCTTTCTTT
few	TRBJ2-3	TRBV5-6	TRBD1	CASSLDQGAPTDTQYF	TGTGCCAGCAGCTTGGACCAGGGGGCCCCCACAGATACGCAGTATTTT